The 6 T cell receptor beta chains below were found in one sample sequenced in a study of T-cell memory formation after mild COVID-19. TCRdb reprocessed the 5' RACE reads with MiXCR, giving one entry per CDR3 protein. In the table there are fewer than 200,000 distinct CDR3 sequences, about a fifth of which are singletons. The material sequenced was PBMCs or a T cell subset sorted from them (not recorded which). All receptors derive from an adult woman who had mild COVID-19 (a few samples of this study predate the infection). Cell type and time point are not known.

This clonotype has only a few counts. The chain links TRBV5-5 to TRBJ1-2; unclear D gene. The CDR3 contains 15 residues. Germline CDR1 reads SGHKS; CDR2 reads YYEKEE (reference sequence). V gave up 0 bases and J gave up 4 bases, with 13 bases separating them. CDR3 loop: CASSLDVVPLYGYTF. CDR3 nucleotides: TGTGCCAGCAGCTTGGATGTAGTACCCCTCTATGGCTACACCTTC.

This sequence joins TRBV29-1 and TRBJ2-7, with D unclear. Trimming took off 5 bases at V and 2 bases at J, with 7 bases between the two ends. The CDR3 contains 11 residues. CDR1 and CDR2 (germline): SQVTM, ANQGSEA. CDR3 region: CSVRQAYEQYF. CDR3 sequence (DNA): TGCAGCGTTCGACAAGCCTACGAGCAGTACTTC.

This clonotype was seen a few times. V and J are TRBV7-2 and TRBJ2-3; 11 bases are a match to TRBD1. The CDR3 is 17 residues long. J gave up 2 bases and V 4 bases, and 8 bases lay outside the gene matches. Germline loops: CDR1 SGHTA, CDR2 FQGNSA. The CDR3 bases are TGTGCCAGCAGCTCTAAGGACAGGGGGCGGGTCACAGATACGCAGTATTTT. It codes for CASSSKDRGRVTDTQYF.

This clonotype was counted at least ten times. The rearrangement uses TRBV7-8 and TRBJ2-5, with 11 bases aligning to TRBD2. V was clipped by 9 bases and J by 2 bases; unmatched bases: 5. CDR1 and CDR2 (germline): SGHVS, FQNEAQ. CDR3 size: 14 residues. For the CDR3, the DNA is TGTGCCAGTGCGGGACTAGCGGAGCAAGAGACCCAGTACTTC. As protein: CASAGLAEQETQYF.

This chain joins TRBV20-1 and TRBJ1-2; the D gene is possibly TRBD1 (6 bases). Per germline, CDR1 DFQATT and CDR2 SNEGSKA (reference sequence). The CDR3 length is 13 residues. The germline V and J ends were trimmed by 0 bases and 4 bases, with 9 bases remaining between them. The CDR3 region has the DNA TGCAGTGCTAGAGAACAGGGAAGCTATGGCTACACCTTC. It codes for CSAREQGSYGYTF.

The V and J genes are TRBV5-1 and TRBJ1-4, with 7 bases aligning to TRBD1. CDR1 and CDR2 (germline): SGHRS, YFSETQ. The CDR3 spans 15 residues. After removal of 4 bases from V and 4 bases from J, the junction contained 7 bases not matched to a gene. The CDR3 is CASSIRQGVNEKLFF. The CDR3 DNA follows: TGCGCCAGCAGCATAAGACAGGGCGTTAATGAAAAACTGTTTTTT.